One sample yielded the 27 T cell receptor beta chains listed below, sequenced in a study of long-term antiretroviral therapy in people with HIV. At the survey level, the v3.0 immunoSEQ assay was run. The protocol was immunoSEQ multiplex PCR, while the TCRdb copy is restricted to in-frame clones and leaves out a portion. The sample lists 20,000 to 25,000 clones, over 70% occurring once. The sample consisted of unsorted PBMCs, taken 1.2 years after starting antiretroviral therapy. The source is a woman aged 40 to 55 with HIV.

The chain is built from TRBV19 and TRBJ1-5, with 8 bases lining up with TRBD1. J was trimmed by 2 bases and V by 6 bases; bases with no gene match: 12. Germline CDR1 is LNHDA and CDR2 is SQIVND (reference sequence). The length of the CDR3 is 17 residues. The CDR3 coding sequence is TGTGCCAGTAGCGACCACCCAGGGGGCAACGGCAATCAGCCCCAGCATTTT. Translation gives CASSDHPGGNGNQPQHF.

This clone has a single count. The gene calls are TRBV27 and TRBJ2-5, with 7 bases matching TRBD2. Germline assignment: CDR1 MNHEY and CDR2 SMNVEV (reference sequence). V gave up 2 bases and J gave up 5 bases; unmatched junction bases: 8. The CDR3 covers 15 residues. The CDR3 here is CASSLRTPGRETQYF. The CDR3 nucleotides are TGTGCCAGCAGTTTAAGGACACCCGGGAGGGAGACCCAGTACTTC.

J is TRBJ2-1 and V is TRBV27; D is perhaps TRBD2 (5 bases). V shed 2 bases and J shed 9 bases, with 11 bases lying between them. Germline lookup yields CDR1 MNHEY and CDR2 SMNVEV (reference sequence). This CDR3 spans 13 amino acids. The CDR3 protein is CASSLNLAFEQFF. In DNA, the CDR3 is TGTGCCAGCAGTTTAAATCTAGCATTTGAGCAGTTCTTC.

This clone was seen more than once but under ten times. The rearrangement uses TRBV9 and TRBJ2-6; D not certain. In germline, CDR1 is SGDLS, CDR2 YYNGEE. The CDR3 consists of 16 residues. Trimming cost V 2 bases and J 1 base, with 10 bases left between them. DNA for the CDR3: TGTGCCAGCAGCGTGTCCATAAAGTCTGGGGCCAACGTCCTGACTTTC. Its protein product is CASSVSIKSGANVLTF.

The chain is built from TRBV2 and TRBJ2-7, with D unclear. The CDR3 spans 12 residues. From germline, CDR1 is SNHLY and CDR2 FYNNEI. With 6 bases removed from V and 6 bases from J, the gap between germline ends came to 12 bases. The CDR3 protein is CASSPNWSEQYF. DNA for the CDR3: TGTGCCAGCAGCCCAAACTGGAGCGAGCAGTACTTC. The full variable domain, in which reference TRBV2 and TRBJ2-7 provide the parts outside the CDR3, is EPEVTQTPSHQVTQMGQEVILRCVPISNHLYFYWYRQILGQKVEFLVSFYNNEISEKSEIFDDQFSVERPDGSNFTLKIRSTKLEDSAMYFCASSPNWSEQYFGPGTRLTVT.

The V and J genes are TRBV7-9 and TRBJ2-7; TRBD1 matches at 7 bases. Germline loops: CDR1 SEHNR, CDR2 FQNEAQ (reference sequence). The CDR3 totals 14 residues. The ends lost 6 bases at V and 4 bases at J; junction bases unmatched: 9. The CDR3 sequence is CASSLEQGWYEQYF. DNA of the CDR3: TGTGCCAGCAGTCTAGAACAGGGGTGGTACGAGCAGTACTTC.

In DNA form, the CDR3 reads TGTGCCAGCAGCAAACTAAGGGCAGGGGAGCAGTACTTC. Its translation is CASSKLRAGEQYF. V gene TRBV21-1 combines with J gene TRBJ2-7; the table assigns TRBD1, which was not confirmed against the DNA. TRBV21-1 is a listed pseudogene. The CDR3 is made up of 13 amino acids.

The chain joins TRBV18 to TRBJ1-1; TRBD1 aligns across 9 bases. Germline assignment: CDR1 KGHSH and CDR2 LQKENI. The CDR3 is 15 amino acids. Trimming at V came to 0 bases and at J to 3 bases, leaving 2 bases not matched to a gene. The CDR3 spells CASSPPGQGYTEAFF. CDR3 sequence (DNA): TGTGCCAGCTCACCACCCGGACAGGGGTACACTGAAGCTTTCTTT.

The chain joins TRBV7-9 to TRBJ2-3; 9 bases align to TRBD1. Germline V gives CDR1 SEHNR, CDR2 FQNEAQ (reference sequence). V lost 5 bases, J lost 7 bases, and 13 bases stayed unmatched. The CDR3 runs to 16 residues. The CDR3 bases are TGTGCCAGCAGCGCACTGAAACAGGGGGCAATGAATACGCAGTATTTT. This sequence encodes CASSALKQGAMNTQYF.

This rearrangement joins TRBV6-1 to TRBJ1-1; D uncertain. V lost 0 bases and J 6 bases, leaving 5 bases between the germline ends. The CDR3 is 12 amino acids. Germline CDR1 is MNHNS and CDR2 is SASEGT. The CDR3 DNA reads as TGTGCCAGCAGTGAAGCGCGGGCTGAAGCTTTCTTT. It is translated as CASSEARAEAFF.

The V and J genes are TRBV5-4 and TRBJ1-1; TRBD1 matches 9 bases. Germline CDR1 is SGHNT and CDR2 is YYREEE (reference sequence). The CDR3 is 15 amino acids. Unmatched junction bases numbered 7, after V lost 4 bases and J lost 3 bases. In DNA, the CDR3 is TGTGCCAGCAGCCCTACAGGGGGCATGGACACTGAAGCTTTCTTT. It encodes CASSPTGGMDTEAFF.

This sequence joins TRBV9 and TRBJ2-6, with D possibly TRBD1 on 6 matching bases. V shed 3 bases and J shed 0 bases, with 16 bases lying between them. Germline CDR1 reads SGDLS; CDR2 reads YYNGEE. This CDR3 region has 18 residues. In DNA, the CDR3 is TGTGCCAGCAGCGGCCGACAGGTCGGGCTCTCTGGGGCCAACGTCCTGACTTTC. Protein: CASSGRQVGLSGANVLTF.

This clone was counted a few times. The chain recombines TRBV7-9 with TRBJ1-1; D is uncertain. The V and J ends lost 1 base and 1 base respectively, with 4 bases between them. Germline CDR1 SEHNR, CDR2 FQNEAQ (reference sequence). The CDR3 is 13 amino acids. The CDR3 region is CASSLEGNTEAFF. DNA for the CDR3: TGTGCCAGCAGCTTAGAGGGGAACACTGAAGCTTTCTTT. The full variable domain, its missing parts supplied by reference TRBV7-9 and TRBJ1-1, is DTGVSQNPRHKITKRGQNVTFRCDPISEHNRLYWYRQTLGQGPEFLTYFQNEAQLEKSRLLSDRFSAERPKGSFSTLEIQRTEQGDSAMYLCASSLEGNTEAFFGQGTRLTVV.

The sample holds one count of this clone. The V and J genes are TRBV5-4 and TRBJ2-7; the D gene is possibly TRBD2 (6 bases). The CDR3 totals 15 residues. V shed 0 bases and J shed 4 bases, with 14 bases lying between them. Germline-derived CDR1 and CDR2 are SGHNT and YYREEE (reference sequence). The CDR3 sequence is CASSLGTGASYEQYF. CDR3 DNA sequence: TGTGCCAGCAGCTTGGGAACGGGAGCATCTTACGAGCAGTACTTC.

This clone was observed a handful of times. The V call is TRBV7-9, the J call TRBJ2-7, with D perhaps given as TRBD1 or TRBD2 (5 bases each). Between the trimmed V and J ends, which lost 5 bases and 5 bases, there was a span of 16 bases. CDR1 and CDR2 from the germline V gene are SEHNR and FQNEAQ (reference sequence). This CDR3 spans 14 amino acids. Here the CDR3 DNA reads TGTGCCAGCAGCCTGGCCGGGACCTCGGACGAGCAGTACTTC. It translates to CASSLAGTSDEQYF.

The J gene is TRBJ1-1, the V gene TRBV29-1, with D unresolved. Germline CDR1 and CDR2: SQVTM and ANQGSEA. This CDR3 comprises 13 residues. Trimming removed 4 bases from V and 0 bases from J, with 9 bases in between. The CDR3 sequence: CSVGQTLNTEAFF. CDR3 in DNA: TGCAGCGTTGGGCAGACCTTGAACACTGAAGCTTTCTTT. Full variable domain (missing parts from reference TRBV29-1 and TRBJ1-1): SAVISQKPSRDICQRGTSLTIQCQVDSQVTMMFWYRQQPGQSLTLIATANQGSEATYESGFVIDKFPISRPNLTFSTLTVSNMSPEDSSIYLCSVGQTLNTEAFFGQGTRLTVV.

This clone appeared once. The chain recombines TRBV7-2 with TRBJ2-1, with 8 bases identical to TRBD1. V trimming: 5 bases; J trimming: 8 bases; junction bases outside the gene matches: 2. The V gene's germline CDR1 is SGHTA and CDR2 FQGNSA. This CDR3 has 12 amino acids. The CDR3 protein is CASSRTGHEQFF. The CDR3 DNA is TGTGCCAGCAGCCGGACAGGGCATGAGCAGTTCTTC.

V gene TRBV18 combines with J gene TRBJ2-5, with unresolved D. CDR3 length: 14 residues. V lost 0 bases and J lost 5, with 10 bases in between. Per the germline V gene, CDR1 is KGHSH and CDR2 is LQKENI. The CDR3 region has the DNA TGTGCCAGCTCACCACCGAACCGCCGGGAGACCCAGTACTTC. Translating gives CASSPPNRRETQYF.

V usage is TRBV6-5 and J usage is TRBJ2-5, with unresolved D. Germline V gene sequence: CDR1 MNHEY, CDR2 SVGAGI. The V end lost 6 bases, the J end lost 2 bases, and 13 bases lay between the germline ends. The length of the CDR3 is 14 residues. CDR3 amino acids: CASRFTGLQETQYF. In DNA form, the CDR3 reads TGTGCCAGCAGATTTACTGGGCTACAAGAGACCCAGTACTTC.

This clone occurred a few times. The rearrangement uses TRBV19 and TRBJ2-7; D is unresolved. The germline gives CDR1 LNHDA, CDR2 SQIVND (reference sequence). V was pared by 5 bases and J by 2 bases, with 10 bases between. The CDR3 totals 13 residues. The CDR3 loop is CASSLSVTYEQYF. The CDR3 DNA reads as TGTGCCAGTAGTTTAAGTGTAACCTACGAGCAGTACTTC.

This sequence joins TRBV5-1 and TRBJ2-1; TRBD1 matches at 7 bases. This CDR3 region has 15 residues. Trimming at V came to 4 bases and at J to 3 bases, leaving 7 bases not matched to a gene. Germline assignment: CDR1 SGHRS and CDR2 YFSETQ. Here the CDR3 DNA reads TGCGCCAGCAGCATCCAGGGGGTGTTCTACAATGAGCAGTTCTTC. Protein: CASSIQGVFYNEQFF.

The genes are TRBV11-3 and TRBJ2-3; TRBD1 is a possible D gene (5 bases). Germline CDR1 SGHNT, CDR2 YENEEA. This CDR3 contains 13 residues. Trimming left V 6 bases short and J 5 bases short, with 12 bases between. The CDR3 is CASSPDTGDTQYF. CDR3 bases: TGTGCCAGCAGTCCGGACACGGGAGATACGCAGTATTTT.

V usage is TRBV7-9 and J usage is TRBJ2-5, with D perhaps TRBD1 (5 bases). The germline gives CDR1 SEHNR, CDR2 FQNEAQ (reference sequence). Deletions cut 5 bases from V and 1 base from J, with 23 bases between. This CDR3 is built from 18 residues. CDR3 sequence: CASSAEVVFRRVQETQYF. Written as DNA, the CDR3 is TGTGCCAGCAGCGCAGAGGTGGTATTTCGCAGGGTCCAAGAGACCCAGTACTTC.

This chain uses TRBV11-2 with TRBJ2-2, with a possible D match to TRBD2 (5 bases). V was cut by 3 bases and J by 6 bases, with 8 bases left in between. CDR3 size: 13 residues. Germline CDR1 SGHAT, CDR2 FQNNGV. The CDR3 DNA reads TGTGCCAGCAGCTTCGTCGGGGCCGGGGAGCTGTTTTTT. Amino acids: CASSFVGAGELFF.

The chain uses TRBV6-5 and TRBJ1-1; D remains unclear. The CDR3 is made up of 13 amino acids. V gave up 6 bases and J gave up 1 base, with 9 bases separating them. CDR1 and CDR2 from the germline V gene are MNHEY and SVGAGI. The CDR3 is CASSSTRNTEAFF. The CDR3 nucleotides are TGTGCCAGCAGCTCAACACGGAACACTGAAGCTTTCTTT.

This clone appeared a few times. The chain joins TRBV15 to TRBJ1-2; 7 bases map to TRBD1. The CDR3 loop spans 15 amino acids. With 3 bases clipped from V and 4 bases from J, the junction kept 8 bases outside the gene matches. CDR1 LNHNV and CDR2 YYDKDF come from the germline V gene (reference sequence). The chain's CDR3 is CATSRDSGTAYGYTF. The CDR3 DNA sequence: TGTGCCACCAGCAGGGACTCCGGGACAGCCTATGGCTACACCTTC.

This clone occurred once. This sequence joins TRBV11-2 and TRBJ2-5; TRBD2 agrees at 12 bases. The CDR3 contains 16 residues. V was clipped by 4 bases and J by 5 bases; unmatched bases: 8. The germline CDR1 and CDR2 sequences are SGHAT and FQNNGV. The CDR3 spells CASSSTGLAGSETQYF. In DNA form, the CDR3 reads TGTGCCAGCAGCTCCACGGGACTAGCGGGTTCGGAGACCCAGTACTTC.